The present T cell receptor beta chain was sequenced within a study of blood T cell repertoires in COVID-19. The CDR3 spans 17 residues. V gave up 7 bases and J gave up 0 bases, with 19 bases separating them. CDR1 is MDHEN, CDR2 SYDVKM, per germline. Original processing methods: From reference gene primer amplification, estimates of nucleated cell counts were derived. The assay was immunoSEQ multiplex PCR, and TCRdb's table has in-frame clones only and misses some. V and J calls and clone size are those listed in that table; D and trimming were worked out from the DNA. Here the sample spans around 70,000 clones, about 80% being singletons.

The source is a man aged 55 to 70 with active or convalescent COVID-19. Sequencing was done on a sample of peripheral blood. V is TRBV28 and J is TRBJ1-5; maybe TRBD1 (6 bases). In DNA form, the CDR3 reads TGTGCCAGCACCCTCGGGGGGCAGCAGTATAGCAATCAGCCCCAGCATTTT. Residues: CASTLGGQQYSNQPQHF.